This TCR beta chain was sequenced in a study of T cell responses to AZD1222 COVID-19 vaccine. Overall study results and limits: Spike-specific TCR depth and breadth grew after two AZD1222 doses.

Sequenced by immunoSEQ multiplex PCR; TCRdb stores in-frame clones only, minus some. Of over 75,000 clones listed, over 85% are singletons. The V gene's germline CDR1 is LNHNV and CDR2 YYDKDF (reference sequence). Losses at the gene ends were 1 base for V and 0 bases for J; bases not matched to a gene: 9. The CDR3 runs to 21 residues. For this clone: Its matching antigen is unknown.

This rearrangement joins TRBV15 to TRBJ2-6; 13 bases fit TRBD2. The material was peripheral blood, obtained on day 0 of AZD1222 vaccination. This clonotype was obtained from an adult in good health. CDR3 region: CATSRGGLAGPLYSGANVLTF. The CDR3 DNA reads as TGTGCCACCAGCAGAGGGGGACTAGCGGGGCCATTATACTCTGGGGCCAACGTCCTGACTTTC. Complete variable domain (other parts from reference TRBV15 and TRBJ2-6): DAMVIQNPRYQVTQFGKPVTLSCSQTLNHNVMYWYQQKSSQAPKLLFHYYDKDFNNEADTPDNFQSRRPNTSFCFLDIRSPGLGDTAMYLCATSRGGLAGPLYSGANVLTFGAGSRLTVL.